This is a list of T cell receptor beta chains from one sample in a study of T-cell reconstitution after alpha-beta-depleted transplantation in children. Each CDR3 protein gets one entry after TCRdb re-called the PCR reads with MiXCR. The table shows some 350,000 distinct CDR3 sequences, with around 10% occurring only once. The sample here was PBMCs from the stem cell graft donor, taken from the stem cell graft. Receptor source: a human donor who donated a stem cell graft to a child with acute lymphoblastic leukemia. Each CDR3 is given with its conserved first and last residue. The order of the fields is D gene, clone size, V gene, J gene, CDR3 protein, CDR3 DNA. The D gene is left open where the match is weak. Clone size is given for some rows only: seen once, a few or many times, or a class if the clone is expanded.

.	.	TRBV5-5	TRBJ2-3	CASSFSFTDTQYF	TGTGCCAGCAGCTTTTCCTTCACAGATACGCAGTATTTT
TRBD2	few	TRBV7-2	TRBJ2-3	CASSLRSLSSGSTDTQYF	TGTGCCAGCAGCTTAAGGTCGCTAAGTAGCGGGAGCACAGATACGCAGTATTTT
.	.	TRBV18	TRBJ2-1	CASSPLDSNEQFF	TGTGCCAGCTCACCACTCGACAGCAATGAGCAGTTCTTC
TRBD2	few	TRBV27	TRBJ2-5	CASSPLRGTRSQETQYF	TGTGCCAGCAGCCCCCTCCGGGGGACTAGAAGCCAAGAGACCCAGTACTTC
.	few	TRBV7-2	TRBJ2-1	CASSPGTFEQFF	TGTGCCAGCAGCCCTGGGACTTTTGAGCAGTTCTTC
TRBD2	.	TRBV13	TRBJ2-7	CASSSSRSGSAEQYF	TGTGCCAGCAGCTCATCTCGTAGCGGGAGCGCCGAGCAGTACTTC
.	.	TRBV7-2	TRBJ2-3	CASTRRSADTQYF	TGTGCCAGCACACGCAGGAGTGCAGATACGCAGTATTTT
.	.	TRBV7-9	TRBJ2-6	CASSTSSRGANVLTF	TGTGCCAGCAGCACAAGTTCGCGGGGGGCCAACGTCCTGACTTTC
TRBD2	many	TRBV7-3	TRBJ2-2	CASSLTSGSNTGELFF	TGTGCCAGCAGCCTGACTAGCGGGAGCAACACCGGGGAGCTGTTTTTT
.	few	TRBV7-8	TRBJ1-1	CASSLVGGSAEAFF	TGTGCCAGCAGCTTAGTCGGTGGGAGCGCTGAAGCTTTCTTT
.	.	TRBV7-8	TRBJ2-7	CASSPFSATDYEQYF	TGTGCCAGCAGCCCCTTTAGCGCTACAGACTACGAGCAGTACTTC
.	few	TRBV28	TRBJ2-1	CASSPTLRTEDYNEQFF	TGTGCCAGCAGTCCAACTCTCAGGACAGAAGATTACAATGAGCAGTTCTTC
.	.	TRBV7-9	TRBJ1-5	CASSLGHHSNQPQHF	TGTGCCAGCAGCTTGGGACATCATAGCAATCAGCCCCAGCATTTT
.	.	TRBV11-2	TRBJ1-1	CASSLDHRNEAFF	TGTGCCAGCAGCTTAGATCACAGAAATGAAGCTTTCTTT
.	many	TRBV9	TRBJ1-1	CASSVLPDVNTEAFF	TGTGCCAGCAGCGTCCTTCCAGACGTGAACACTGAAGCTTTCTTT
TRBD1	few	TRBV12-3/TRBV12-4	TRBJ1-2	CASSFPQGSGGYTF	TGTGCCAGCAGTTTCCCACAGGGGAGTGGCGGCTACACCTTC
.	.	TRBV9	TRBJ2-1	CASSITGVGTYNEQFF	TGTGCCAGCAGCATCACTGGGGTAGGGACCTACAATGAGCAGTTCTTC
.	few	TRBV7-9	TRBJ2-1	CASSLVTGGGKNEQFF	TGTGCCAGCAGCTTAGTCACTGGGGGCGGCAAAAATGAGCAGTTCTTC
TRBD2	.	TRBV7-6	TRBJ2-5	CASSPRLAGVETQYF	TGTGCCAGCAGCCCGAGACTAGCGGGAGTAGAGACCCAGTACTTC
.	many	TRBV29-1	TRBJ1-1	CSVPRTGNTEAFF	TGCAGCGTCCCTCGGACGGGGAACACTGAAGCTTTCTTT
TRBD1	many	TRBV6-1	TRBJ2-1	CASSRDSSYNEQFF	TGTGCCAGCAGCCGGGACAGCTCCTACAATGAGCAGTTCTTC
TRBD1	few	TRBV2	TRBJ2-4	CASSTPRGQRNIQYF	TGTGCCAGCAGCACACCCAGGGGGCAGAGAAACATTCAGTACTTC
.	few	TRBV4-3	TRBJ2-2	CASSLARSSYTGELFF	TGCGCCAGCAGCCTAGCCAGGTCTTCCTACACCGGGGAGCTGTTTTTT